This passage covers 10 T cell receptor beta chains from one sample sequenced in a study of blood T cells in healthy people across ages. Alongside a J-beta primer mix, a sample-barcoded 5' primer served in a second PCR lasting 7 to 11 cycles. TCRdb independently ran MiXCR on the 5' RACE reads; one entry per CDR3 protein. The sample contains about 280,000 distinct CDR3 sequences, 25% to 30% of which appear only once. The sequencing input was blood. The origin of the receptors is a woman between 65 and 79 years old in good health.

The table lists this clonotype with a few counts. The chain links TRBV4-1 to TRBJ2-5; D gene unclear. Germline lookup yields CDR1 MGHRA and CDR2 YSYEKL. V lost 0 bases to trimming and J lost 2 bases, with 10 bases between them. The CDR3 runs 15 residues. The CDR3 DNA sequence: TGCGCCAGCAGCCAAGATCTCGGGCAGCAAGAGACCCAGTACTTC. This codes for CASSQDLGQQETQYF.

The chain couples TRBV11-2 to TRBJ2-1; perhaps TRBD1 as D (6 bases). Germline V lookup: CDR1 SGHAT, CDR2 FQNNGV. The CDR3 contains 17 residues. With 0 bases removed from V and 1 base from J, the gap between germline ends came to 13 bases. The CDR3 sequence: CASSLDWAQGSYNEQFF. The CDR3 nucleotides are TGTGCCAGCAGCTTAGACTGGGCACAGGGATCCTACAATGAGCAGTTCTTC.

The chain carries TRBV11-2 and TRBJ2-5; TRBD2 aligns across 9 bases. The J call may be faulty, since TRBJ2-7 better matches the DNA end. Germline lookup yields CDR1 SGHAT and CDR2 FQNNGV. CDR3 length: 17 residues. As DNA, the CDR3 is TGTGCCAGCAGCTGTCGCGGGGGGGGCGCGACTTCCTACGAGCAGTACTTC. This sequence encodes CASSCRGGGATSYEQYF.

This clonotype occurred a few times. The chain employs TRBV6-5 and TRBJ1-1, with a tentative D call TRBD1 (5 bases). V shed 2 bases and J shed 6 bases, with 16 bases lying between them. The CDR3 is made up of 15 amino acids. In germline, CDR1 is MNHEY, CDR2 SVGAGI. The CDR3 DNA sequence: TGTGCCAGCAGTTACGGTGGGGGATTGGGTGCTGAAGCTTTCTTT. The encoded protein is CASSYGGGLGAEAFF.

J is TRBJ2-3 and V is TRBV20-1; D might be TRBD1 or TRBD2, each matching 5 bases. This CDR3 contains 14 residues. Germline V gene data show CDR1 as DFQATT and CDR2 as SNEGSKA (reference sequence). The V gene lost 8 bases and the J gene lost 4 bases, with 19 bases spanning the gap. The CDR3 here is CSPLPGRGADTQYF. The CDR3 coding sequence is TGCAGTCCCTTGCCGGGACGGGGTGCAGATACGCAGTATTTT.

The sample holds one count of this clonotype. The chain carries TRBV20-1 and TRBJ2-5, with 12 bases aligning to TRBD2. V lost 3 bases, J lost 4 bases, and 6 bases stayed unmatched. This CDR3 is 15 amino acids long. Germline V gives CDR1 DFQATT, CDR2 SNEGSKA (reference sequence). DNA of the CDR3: TGCAGTGCTAGTCAGACTAGCGGGAGCCGAGAGACCCAGTACTTC. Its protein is CSASQTSGSRETQYF.

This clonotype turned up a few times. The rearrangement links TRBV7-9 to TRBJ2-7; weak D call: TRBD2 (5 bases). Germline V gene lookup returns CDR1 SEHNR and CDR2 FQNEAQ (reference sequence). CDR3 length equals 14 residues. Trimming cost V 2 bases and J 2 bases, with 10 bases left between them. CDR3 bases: TGTGCCAGCAGCTTAACAAGGGAGACCTACGAGCAGTACTTC. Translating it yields CASSLTRETYEQYF.

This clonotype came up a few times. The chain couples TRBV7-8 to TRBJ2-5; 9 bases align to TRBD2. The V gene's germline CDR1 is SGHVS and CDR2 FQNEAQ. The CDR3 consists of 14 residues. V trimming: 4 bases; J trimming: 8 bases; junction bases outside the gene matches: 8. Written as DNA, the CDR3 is TGTGCCAGCAGCTCTAGCGGGACCCCGCAAACCCAGTACTTC. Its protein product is CASSSSGTPQTQYF.

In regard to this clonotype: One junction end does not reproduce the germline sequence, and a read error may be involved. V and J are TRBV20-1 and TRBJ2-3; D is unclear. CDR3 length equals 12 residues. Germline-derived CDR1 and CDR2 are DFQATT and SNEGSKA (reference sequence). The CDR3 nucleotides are TGCAGTGCTAGAGAGAGCATAGATACGCAGTATTTT. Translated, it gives CSARESIDTQYF.

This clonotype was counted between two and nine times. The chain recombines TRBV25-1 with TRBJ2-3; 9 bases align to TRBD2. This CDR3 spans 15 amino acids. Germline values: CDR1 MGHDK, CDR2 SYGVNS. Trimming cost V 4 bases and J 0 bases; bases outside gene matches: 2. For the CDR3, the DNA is TGTGCCAGCAGTGGACTAGCGGTGAGCACAGATACGCAGTATTTT. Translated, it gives CASSGLAVSTDTQYF.